These 14 T cell receptor beta chains originate from one sample sequenced in a study of cytomegalovirus exposure and HLA in healthy donors. Vbeta (60) and Jbeta (13) primers were used in the PCR. Profiled with immunoSEQ multiplex PCR; TCRdb holds only in-frame clones, not every one. There are 200,000 or so clones in the sample; just under 80% occur only once, and 5% to 6% lies in the top ten. The source material was PBMCs. The receptor set was obtained from a woman younger than 45 in good health and CMV-seropositive.

The V call is TRBV4-1, the J call TRBJ2-5, with TRBD2 matching 7 bases. The DNA end lines up better with TRBJ2-7; the J call may be wrong. CDR1 is MGHRA and CDR2 is YSYEKL in the germline V gene. The CDR3 covers 14 residues. The CDR3 loop is CASAYRASGYEQYF. DNA for the CDR3: TGCGCCAGCGCCTATCGGGCTAGCGGCTACGAGCAGTACTTC.

The J gene is TRBJ1-1, the V gene TRBV27; unclear D gene. From germline, CDR1 is MNHEY and CDR2 SMNVEV (reference sequence). The CDR3 length is 15 residues. Between the trimmed V and J ends, which lost 5 bases and 2 bases, there was a span of 15 bases. The CDR3 loop is CASSPRTGINTEAFF. The DNA for the CDR3 is TGTGCCAGCAGTCCACGGACGGGGATCAACACTGAAGCTTTCTTT.

The CDR3 sequence: CASSEGVGQPQHF. The CDR3 DNA is TGTGCCAGCAGTGAGGGCGTGGGTCAGCCCCAGCATTTT. This sequence joins TRBV6-5 and TRBJ1-5; D gene uncertain. CDR1 and CDR2 from the germline V gene are MNHEY and SVGAGI. V was shortened by 5 bases and J by 6 bases, with 11 bases between the two germline ends. The CDR3 extends over 13 amino acids.

V gene TRBV5-1 combines with J gene TRBJ1-2; D is uncertain. V was clipped by 0 bases and J by 6 bases, with 12 bases between them. The length of the CDR3 is 14 residues. Germline values: CDR1 SGHRS, CDR2 YFSETQ. This CDR3 is CASSLASEEDGYTF. Written as DNA, the CDR3 is TGCGCCAGCAGCTTGGCCTCCGAAGAGGATGGCTACACCTTC. Full variable domain (missing parts from reference TRBV5-1 and TRBJ1-2): KAGVTQTPRYLIKTRGQQVTLSCSPISGHRSVSWYQQTPGQGLQFLFEYFSETQRNKGNFPGRFSGRQFSNSRSEMNVSTLELGDSALYLCASSLASEEDGYTFGSGTRLTVV.

The genes are TRBV5-1 and TRBJ2-3; 8 bases fit TRBD2. CDR3 length: 15 amino acids. Looked up from germline, CDR1 is SGHRS and CDR2 is YFSETQ. V was clipped by 1 base and J by 4 bases; unmatched bases: 5. This chain's CDR3 is CASSLLRGASDTQYF. CDR3 DNA sequence: TGCGCCAGCAGCTTGTTGCGGGGGGCCTCAGATACGCAGTATTTT.

V gene TRBV7-2 combines with J gene TRBJ1-2, with D possibly matching TRBD1 (6 bases). In germline, CDR1 is SGHTA, CDR2 FQGNSA. The CDR3 has 14 amino acids. V was shortened by 5 bases and J by 8 bases, with 18 bases between the two germline ends. The CDR3 DNA is TGTGCCAGCAGCGAAGATTCGACAGGCAAGGGCTACACCTTC. Its protein product is CASSEDSTGKGYTF.

The V call is TRBV29-1, the J call TRBJ2-4; TRBD1 matches at 9 bases. This CDR3 contains 13 residues. Trimming cost V 7 bases and J 6 bases; bases outside gene matches: 7. Germline values: CDR1 SQVTM, CDR2 ANQGSEA. CDR3 loop: CSARQGVTNIQYF. The CDR3 DNA reads TGCAGCGCTCGACAGGGGGTGACAAACATTCAGTACTTC.

CDR3 nucleotides: TGTGCCAGCCCTCTTAGGGGTAGCACAGATACGCAGTATTTT. Translation gives CASPLRGSTDTQYF. This chain links TRBV7-2 with TRBJ2-3, with D possibly matching TRBD1 (5 bases). CDR1 and CDR2 from the germline V gene are SGHTA and FQGNSA. Deletions cut 8 bases from V and 0 bases from J, with 12 bases between. The CDR3 sequence is 14 residues long.

V is TRBV2 and J is TRBJ2-7; 9 bases map to TRBD2. The CDR3 has 12 amino acids. Per germline, CDR1 SNHLY and CDR2 FYNNEI. Trimming at V came to 10 bases and at J to 3 bases, leaving 4 bases not matched to a gene. Here the CDR3 reads CAIGLASYEQYF. DNA for the CDR3: TGTGCCATAGGACTAGCGAGCTACGAGCAGTACTTC.

The chain is built from TRBV11-2 and TRBJ2-7, with D possibly being TRBD1 (6 bases). Trimming pared 6 bases from V and 2 bases from J, leaving 11 bases between. CDR3 length: 13 amino acids. Per the germline V gene, CDR1 is SGHAT and CDR2 is FQNNGV. CDR3 in DNA: TGTGCCAGCAGTCTCAGGACAGCCTACGAGCAGTACTTC. It translates to CASSLRTAYEQYF.

The chain has TRBV11-3 and TRBJ2-3; 9 nucleotides match TRBD2. The J segment lost 7 bases and the V segment lost 1 base, leaving 6 bases of the junction unmatched. Germline assignment: CDR1 SGHNT and CDR2 YENEEA. The CDR3 is made up of 15 amino acids. This CDR3 is CASSLGSSGINTQYF. The DNA of the CDR3 is TGTGCCAGCAGCTTAGGCTCTAGCGGGATAAATACGCAGTATTTT.

This chain connects TRBV19 to TRBJ2-1; 12 bases match TRBD2. V lost 4 bases to trimming and J lost 2 bases; unmatched junction nucleotides: 0. The CDR3 covers 15 residues. Germline V gene lookup returns CDR1 LNHDA and CDR2 SQIVND (reference sequence). The chain's CDR3 is CASSRLAGAYNEQFF. In nucleotides, the CDR3 is TGTGCCAGTAGTAGACTAGCGGGAGCCTACAATGAGCAGTTCTTC.

This clone was recorded a few times. This chain links TRBV15 with TRBJ1-6, with D possibly being TRBD1 (5 bases). This CDR3 region has 15 residues. From germline, CDR1 is LNHNV and CDR2 YYDKDF (reference sequence). The germline V and J ends were trimmed by 1 base and 5 bases, with 9 bases remaining between them. This CDR3 reads CATSRVGGNNSPLHF. CDR3 sequence (DNA): TGTGCCACCAGCAGAGTCGGGGGGAATAATTCACCCCTCCACTTT.

The rearrangement links TRBV27 to TRBJ2-5; 7 bases agree with TRBD1. The end of the DNA fits TRBJ2-7 better, so the J call may be wrong. The CDR3 is made up of 14 amino acids. CDR1 MNHEY and CDR2 SMNVEV come from the germline V gene (reference sequence). The CDR3 coding sequence is TGTGCCAGCAGTTTCTTGGGACAGCTTAACGAGCAGTACTTC. It specifies CASSFLGQLNEQYF.